This T cell receptor beta chain was documented in a study of blood T cell repertoires in COVID-19. This table comes from immunoSEQ multiplex PCR, and its TCRdb copy is limited to in-frame clones, with some not included. The sample lists approximately 100,000 clones, 89% occurring once. Trimming cost V 5 bases and J 7 bases; bases outside gene matches: 4. The CDR3 has 14 amino acids. Germline CDR1 and CDR2: KGHSH and LQKENI. This clone appeared a few times. Material for sequencing was peripheral blood. J is TRBJ1-6 and V is TRBV18, with 8 bases fitting TRBD1. The sequence was collected from a woman older than 75 in a cohort sampled during active COVID-19. The CDR3 DNA follows: TGTGCCAGCTCATCAGGGGGCGCAAATTCACCCCTCCACTTT. Protein sequence: CASSSGGANSPLHF.